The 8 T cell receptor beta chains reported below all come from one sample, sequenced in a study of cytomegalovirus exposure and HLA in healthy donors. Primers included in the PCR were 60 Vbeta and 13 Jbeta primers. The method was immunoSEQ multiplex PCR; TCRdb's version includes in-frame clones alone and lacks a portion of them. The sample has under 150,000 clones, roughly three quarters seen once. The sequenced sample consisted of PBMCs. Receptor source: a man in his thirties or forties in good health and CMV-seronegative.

The CDR3 is CSVENLRGGTDTQYF. Written as DNA, the CDR3 is TGCAGCGTTGAAAACCTCAGGGGAGGCACAGATACGCAGTATTTT. The gene calls are TRBV29-1 and TRBJ2-3, with TRBD1 as a possible D gene (6 bases). The V gene's germline CDR1 is SQVTM and CDR2 ANQGSEA. Trimming removed 2 bases from V and 1 base from J, with 13 bases in between. The CDR3 extends over 15 amino acids.

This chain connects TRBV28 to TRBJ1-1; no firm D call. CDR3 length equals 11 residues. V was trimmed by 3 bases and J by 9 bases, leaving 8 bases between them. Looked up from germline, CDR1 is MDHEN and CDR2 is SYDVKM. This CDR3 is CASSLGDQAFF. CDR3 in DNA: TGTGCCAGCAGTTTGGGAGATCAAGCTTTCTTT.

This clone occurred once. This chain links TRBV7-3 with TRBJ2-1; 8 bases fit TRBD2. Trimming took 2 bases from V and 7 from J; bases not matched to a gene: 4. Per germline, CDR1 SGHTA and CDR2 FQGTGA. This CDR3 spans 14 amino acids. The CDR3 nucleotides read TGTGCCAGCAGCTTATTGGGCGGGGGGAATGAGCAGTTCTTC. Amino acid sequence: CASSLLGGGNEQFF.

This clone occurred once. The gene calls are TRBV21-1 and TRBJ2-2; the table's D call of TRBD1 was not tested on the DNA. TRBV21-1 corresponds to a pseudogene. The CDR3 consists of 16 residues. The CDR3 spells CASRMDRQGNTGELFF. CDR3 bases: TGTGCCAGCAGGATGGACCGACAGGGGAACACCGGGGAGCTGTTTTTT.

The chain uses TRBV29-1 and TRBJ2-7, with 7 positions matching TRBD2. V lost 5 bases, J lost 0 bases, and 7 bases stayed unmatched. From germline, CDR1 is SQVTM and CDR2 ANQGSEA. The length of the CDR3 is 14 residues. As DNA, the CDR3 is TGCAGCGTTAGAGTTGGCGGGAGCTCCTACGAGCAGTACTTC. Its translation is CSVRVGGSSYEQYF.

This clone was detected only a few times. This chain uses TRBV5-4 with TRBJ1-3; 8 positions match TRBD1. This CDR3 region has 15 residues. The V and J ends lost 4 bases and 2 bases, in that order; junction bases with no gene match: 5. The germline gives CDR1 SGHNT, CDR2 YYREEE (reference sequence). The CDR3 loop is CASSPATGAGNTIYF. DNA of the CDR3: TGTGCCAGCAGCCCCGCGACAGGGGCTGGAAACACCATATATTTT. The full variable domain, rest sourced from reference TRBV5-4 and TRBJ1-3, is ETGVTQSPTHLIKTRGQQVTLRCSSQSGHNTVSWYQQALGQGPQFIFQYYREEENGRGNFPPRFSGLQFPNYSSELNVNALELDDSALYLCASSPATGAGNTIYFGEGSWLTVV.

CDR3 loop: CASSSGRTYNEQFF. CDR3 coding DNA: TGTGCCAGCAGCAGCGGGAGGACTTACAATGAGCAGTTCTTC. This chain joins TRBV11-3 and TRBJ2-1; TRBD2 matches at 9 bases. CDR3 length: 14 amino acids. V shed 5 bases, J shed 4 bases, and the junction held 3 bases outside the gene matches. Germline V gene lookup returns CDR1 SGHNT and CDR2 YENEEA.

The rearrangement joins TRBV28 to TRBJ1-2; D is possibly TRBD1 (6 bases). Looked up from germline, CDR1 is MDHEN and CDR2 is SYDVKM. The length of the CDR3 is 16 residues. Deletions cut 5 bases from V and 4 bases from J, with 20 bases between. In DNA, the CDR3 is TGTGCCAGCAGTACGAGTGGGGGGGGACATTCCTATGGCTACACCTTC. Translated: CASSTSGGGHSYGYTF.